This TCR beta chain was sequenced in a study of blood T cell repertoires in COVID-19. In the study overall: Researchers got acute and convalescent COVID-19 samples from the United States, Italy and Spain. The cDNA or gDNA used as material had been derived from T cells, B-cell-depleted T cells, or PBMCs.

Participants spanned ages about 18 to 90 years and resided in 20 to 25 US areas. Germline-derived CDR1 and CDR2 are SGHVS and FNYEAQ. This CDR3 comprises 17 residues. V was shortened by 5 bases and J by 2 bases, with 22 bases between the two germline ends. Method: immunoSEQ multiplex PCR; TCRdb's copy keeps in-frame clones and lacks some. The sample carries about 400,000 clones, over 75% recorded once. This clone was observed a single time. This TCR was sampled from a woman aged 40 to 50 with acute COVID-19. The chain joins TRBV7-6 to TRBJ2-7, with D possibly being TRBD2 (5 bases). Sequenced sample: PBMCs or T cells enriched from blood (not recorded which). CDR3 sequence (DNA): TGTGCCAGCAGCCGCTTAACTAGTTCGTGGGTCACCTACGAGCAGTACTTC. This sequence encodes CASSRLTSSWVTYEQYF.